The 29 T cell receptor beta chains listed next were all sequenced from one sample in a study of T cell responses to AZD1222 COVID-19 vaccine. Assay: immunoSEQ multiplex PCR; the TCRdb copy retains only in-frame clones and omits some. Here the sample spans some 120,000 clones, roughly 90% being singletons. The specimen comprised peripheral blood, sampled on day 0 of AZD1222 vaccination. The receptor source for this set is an adult in good health.

The chain has TRBV3-1 (or the pseudogene TRBV3-2) and TRBJ1-2; 7 nucleotides line up with TRBD1. The CDR3 has 13 residues. Trimming cost V 4 bases and J 6 bases; bases outside gene matches: 5. Germline CDR1 reads LGHDT; CDR2 reads YNNKEL (reference sequence). The CDR3 coding sequence is TGTGCCAGCAGCCGAGAGGGGGCCCATGGCTACACCTTC. It is translated as CASSREGAHGYTF.

This chain uses TRBV19 with TRBJ2-3; possible D gene TRBD2, 6 bases. Trimming left V 5 bases short and J 3 bases short, with 12 bases between. This CDR3 is 14 amino acids long. Germline V gene data show CDR1 as LNHDA and CDR2 as SQIVND (reference sequence). CDR3 protein: CASSHRDSTDTQYF. The CDR3 DNA follows: TGTGCCAGTAGTCACCGGGACTCAACAGATACGCAGTATTTT.

CDR3 residues: CASSWDRAYEQYF. The CDR3 DNA is TGTGCCAGCAGCTGGGACAGGGCCTACGAGCAGTACTTC. The chain carries TRBV11-2 and TRBJ2-7, with TRBD1 identical over 9 bases. Trimming cost V 4 bases and J 2 bases; bases outside gene matches: 0. Germline CDR1 and CDR2: SGHAT and FQNNGV. This CDR3 has 13 amino acids.

The gene calls are TRBV2 and TRBJ1-1, with unresolved D. The germline V gene has CDR1 SNHLY and CDR2 FYNNEI. The CDR3 is 13 residues long. Trimming stripped 3 bases from V and 5 bases from J, with 10 bases between. The CDR3, as DNA: TGTGCCAGCAGTGACAGACCCTCGACTGAAGCTTTCTTT. Translated: CASSDRPSTEAFF. Based on the CDR3 plus reference TRBV2 and TRBJ1-1, the full variable domain is EPEVTQTPSHQVTQMGQEVILRCVPISNHLYFYWYRQILGQKVEFLVSFYNNEISEKSEIFDDQFSVERPDGSNFTLKIRSTKLEDSAMYFCASSDRPSTEAFFGQGTRLTVV.

This chain connects TRBV24-1 to TRBJ2-2, with D unclear. This CDR3 is 17 amino acids long. Germline V lookup: CDR1 KGHDR, CDR2 SFDVKD. The germline V and J ends were trimmed by 4 bases and 2 bases, with 16 bases remaining between them. CDR3 protein: CATSDPVAPGNTGELFF. The DNA for the CDR3 is TGTGCCACCAGTGACCCCGTAGCACCAGGAAACACCGGGGAGCTGTTTTTT.

The chain couples TRBV5-1 to TRBJ1-3, with 12 nucleotides matching TRBD1. Germline V lookup: CDR1 SGHRS, CDR2 YFSETQ. The CDR3 runs to 16 residues. J gave up 3 bases and V 3 bases, and 4 bases lay outside the gene matches. CDR3 protein: CASSSGQGAYGNTIYF. CDR3 nucleotide sequence: TGCGCCAGCAGCTCGGGACAGGGGGCATATGGAAACACCATATATTTT.

This clone has just one count. This chain uses TRBV19 with TRBJ2-7; unclear D gene. V was cut by 8 bases and J by 6 bases, with 5 bases left in between. The V gene's germline CDR1 is LNHDA and CDR2 SQIVND (reference sequence). The CDR3 is 9 residues long. The CDR3 nucleotides are TGTGCCAGTTCGCGCGAGCAGTACTTC. Its protein is CASSREQYF.

The sample holds one count of this clone. This chain uses TRBV5-1 with TRBJ2-1; D is undetermined. CDR3 length: 13 amino acids. V was shortened by 4 bases and J by 3 bases, with 8 bases between the two germline ends. CDR1 and CDR2 (germline): SGHRS, YFSETQ. CDR3 sequence (DNA): TGCGCCAGCAGCGCCAGCTTCTACAATGAGCAGTTCTTC. This codes for CASSASFYNEQFF.

The chain is built from TRBV30 and TRBJ2-1; D is uncertain. V lost 1 base and J lost 0, with 10 bases in between. Germline V gene sequence: CDR1 GTSNPN, CDR2 SVGIG (reference sequence). The CDR3 extends over 15 amino acids. CDR3 loop: CAWSDGRDSYNEQFF. CDR3 nucleotide sequence: TGTGCCTGGAGTGACGGCCGAGACTCCTACAATGAGCAGTTCTTC.

This chain joins TRBV28 and TRBJ2-1; D is possibly TRBD2 (6 bases). Looked up from germline, CDR1 is MDHEN and CDR2 is SYDVKM. This CDR3 spans 13 amino acids. V lost 6 bases and J lost 9, with 15 bases in between. The CDR3 sequence: CASSRGSGFEQFF. The CDR3 bases are TGTGCCAGCAGCCGGGGGTCTGGGTTTGAGCAGTTCTTC.

This chain uses TRBV9 with TRBJ1-5, with TRBD1 identical over 9 bases. Per the germline V gene, CDR1 is SGDLS and CDR2 is YYNGEE. The CDR3 is 14 amino acids. V trimming: 4 bases; J trimming: 6 bases; junction bases outside the gene matches: 5. As DNA, the CDR3 is TGTGCCAGCAGCCAGGGACAGGGTGGTCAGCCCCAGCATTTT. Translating it yields CASSQGQGGQPQHF.

This chain connects TRBV7-3 to TRBJ2-5; 8 nucleotides line up with TRBD2. Germline trimming cut 2 bases from V and 2 bases from J; bases unmatched to any gene: 7. Germline V gene lookup returns CDR1 SGHTA and CDR2 FQGTGA. The CDR3 contains 16 residues. The CDR3 DNA follows: TGTGCCAGCAGCTTATCATCCACTAGCGGACAAGAGACCCAGTACTTC. Translating it yields CASSLSSTSGQETQYF.

CDR3 amino acids: CASSEREMGTEQFF. CDR3 DNA: TGTGCCAGCAGTGAGCGGGAGATGGGGACCGAGCAGTTCTTC. The chain employs TRBV6-1 and TRBJ2-1; 7 positions agree with TRBD2. Germline V gene sequence: CDR1 MNHNS, CDR2 SASEGT. The CDR3 runs 14 residues. Losses at the gene ends were 3 bases for V and 10 bases for J; bases not matched to a gene: 9.

V is TRBV3-1 (or the pseudogene TRBV3-2) and J is TRBJ1-2; D call uncertain. Germline assignment: CDR1 LGHDT and CDR2 YNNKEL (reference sequence). This CDR3 has 15 residues. V lost 0 bases to trimming and J lost 7 bases, with 15 bases between them. The CDR3 nucleotides are TGTGCCAGCAGCCAAGATTGGGGTGGCGGACGTGGCTACACCTTC. Its protein product is CASSQDWGGGRGYTF.

This chain links TRBV19 with TRBJ1-5; D may be TRBD1 (6 bases). Trimming removed 4 bases from V and 5 bases from J, with 9 bases in between. CDR3 length: 13 residues. From germline, CDR1 is LNHDA and CDR2 SQIVND (reference sequence). The CDR3, as DNA: TGTGCCAGTAGTAGGGGGCGCGATCAGCCCCAGCATTTT. Encoded protein: CASSRGRDQPQHF.

This sequence joins TRBV3-1 (or the pseudogene TRBV3-2) and TRBJ2-1; D ambiguous. Trimming left V 5 bases short and J 9 bases short, with 11 bases between. CDR3 length: 12 residues. CDR1 and CDR2 from the germline V gene are LGHDT and YNNKEL (reference sequence). DNA for the CDR3: TGTGCCAGCAGCAATGAATGGGGTGAGCAGTTCTTC. Translating it yields CASSNEWGEQFF.

The rearrangement uses TRBV9 and TRBJ2-3, with D possibly TRBD2 on 6 matching bases. V lost 0 bases to trimming and J lost 2 bases, with 13 bases between them. Germline V gives CDR1 SGDLS, CDR2 YYNGEE. This CDR3 has 16 amino acids. CDR3 residues: CASSVGVAEYTDTQYF. The CDR3 DNA sequence: TGTGCCAGCAGCGTAGGGGTAGCGGAGTACACAGATACGCAGTATTTT.

This clone was seen at least ten times. J is TRBJ2-3 and V is TRBV6-4; 7 bases line up with TRBD2. CDR3 length: 14 amino acids. Looked up from germline, CDR1 is MRHNA and CDR2 is SNTAGT. V gave up 4 bases and J gave up 5 bases; unmatched junction bases: 6. The CDR3 DNA reads as TGTGCCAGCAGTGGTGCGGGAGAAGGAGATACGCAGTATTTT. It yields the protein CASSGAGEGDTQYF.

This chain joins TRBV7-9 and TRBJ1-2; no definite D call. V was cut by 5 bases and J by 5 bases, with 18 bases left in between. The germline gives CDR1 SEHNR, CDR2 FQNEAQ (reference sequence). The CDR3 covers 15 residues. The CDR3 region has the DNA TGTGCCAGCAGCCCCTTCCAACGGGCGGGGTATGGCTACACCTTC. Translated: CASSPFQRAGYGYTF. The whole variable domain, remainder taken from reference TRBV7-9 and TRBJ1-2, is DTGVSQNPRHKITKRGQNVTFRCDPISEHNRLYWYRQTLGQGPEFLTYFQNEAQLEKSRLLSDRFSAERPKGSFSTLEIQRTEQGDSAMYLCASSPFQRAGYGYTFGSGTRLTVV.

This chain links TRBV5-1 with TRBJ1-2; 12 nucleotides agree with TRBD1. This CDR3 region has 17 residues. V shed 4 bases and J 7 bases; nucleotides not matched to a gene: 14. CDR1 is SGHRS and CDR2 is YFSETQ in the germline V gene. The CDR3 DNA sequence: TGCGCCAGCAGCCAGACCGGGACAGGGGGCGCTGGTTCTGGCTACACCTTC. Its protein is CASSQTGTGGAGSGYTF.

The CDR3: CASSESATQEKLFF. CDR3 coding DNA: TGTGCCAGCAGTGAATCGGCCACGCAGGAAAAACTGTTTTTT. The chain joins TRBV2 to TRBJ1-4, with D hard to call. The CDR3 is 14 amino acids. V gave up 2 bases and J gave up 8 bases, with 12 bases separating them. Per the germline V gene, CDR1 is SNHLY and CDR2 is FYNNEI.

The chain combines TRBV28 with TRBJ1-2; tentatively, D is TRBD1 (5 bases). Trimming shortened V by 6 bases and J by 6 bases, and 14 bases separated the two germline ends. This CDR3 comprises 13 residues. Germline V gene sequence: CDR1 MDHEN, CDR2 SYDVKM. This CDR3 is CASSLTGGNGYTF. The CDR3 bases are TGTGCCAGCAGCCTGACCGGGGGGAATGGCTACACCTTC.

V and J are TRBV7-8 and TRBJ2-2; 9 bases align to TRBD1. The CDR3 has 15 amino acids. The J segment lost 5 bases and the V segment lost 6 bases, leaving 7 bases of the junction unmatched. Germline lookup yields CDR1 SGHVS and CDR2 FQNEAQ. The CDR3 DNA sequence: TGTGCCAGCAGTAGGACAGGGGTTACAACCGGGGAGCTGTTTTTT. Protein product: CASSRTGVTTGELFF.

The V call is TRBV5-4, the J call TRBJ2-1, with no clear D. Germline V CDR1 and CDR2: SGHNT, YYREEE (reference sequence). The CDR3 runs 14 residues. The ends were cut back, 0 bases at V and 5 bases at J, with 9 bases in the middle. The CDR3 sequence: CASSLEVGHNEQFF. DNA for the CDR3: TGTGCCAGCAGCTTGGAAGTAGGCCACAATGAGCAGTTCTTC.

The gene calls are TRBV9 and TRBJ2-1, with a weak D call TRBD1 (5 bases). The CDR3 totals 14 residues. The V end was cut by 1 base, the J end by 8 bases, with 13 bases between. Germline CDR1 reads SGDLS; CDR2 reads YYNGEE. CDR3 protein: CASSVKGRGDEQFF. DNA for the CDR3: TGTGCCAGCAGCGTAAAAGGAAGGGGCGATGAGCAGTTCTTC.

This clone was picked up one time. DNA of the CDR3: TGCGCCAGCAGCCACGGGGGCCTTAGCACAGATACGCAGTATTTT. Amino acids: CASSHGGLSTDTQYF. V gene TRBV5-1 combines with J gene TRBJ2-3; D tentatively reads TRBD1 or TRBD2 (6 bases each). The CDR3 has 15 residues. V dropped 4 bases and J dropped 0 bases, with 12 bases sitting between them. Germline V lookup: CDR1 SGHRS, CDR2 YFSETQ.

As concerns this clone: Its ends do not fully match the called genes, so a read error is possible. V and J are TRBV11-2 and TRBJ1-1; TRBD1 aligns across 7 bases. Per germline, CDR1 SGHAT and CDR2 FQNNGV. The length of the CDR3 is 12 residues. This chain's CDR3 is CASSLGVRGRDF. CDR3 bases: TGTGCCAGCAGCTTAGGGGTGAGGGGGCGAGACTTT. The whole variable domain, filled in from reference TRBV11-2 and TRBJ1-1, reads EAGVAQSPRYKIIEKRQSVAFWCNPISGHATLYWYQQILGQGPKLLIQFQNNGVVDDSQLPKDRFSAERLKGVDSTLKIQPAKLEDSAVYLCASSLGVRGRDFGQGTRLTVV.

V gene TRBV19 combines with J gene TRBJ1-2, with a possible D match to TRBD1 (6 bases). V dropped 5 bases and J dropped 0 bases, with 16 bases sitting between them. Germline V CDR1 and CDR2: LNHDA, SQIVND (reference sequence). CDR3 length: 16 residues. Here the CDR3 DNA reads TGTGCCAGTAGTTCCCGGGGACAAAAAGCTAACTATGGCTACACCTTC. Protein: CASSSRGQKANYGYTF.

This sequence joins TRBV21-1 and TRBJ1-6. TRBV21-1 is recorded as a pseudogene. This CDR3 contains 14 residues. CDR3: CASSKTGRNSPLHF. For the CDR3, the DNA is TGTGCCAGCAGCAAGACGGGGAGGAATTCACCCCTCCACTTT.